This TCR beta chain was retrieved from a study of T cell repertoires in cytomegalovirus infection. Notes on the study in general: The response measured ex vivo was dominated by TCR beta clonotypes (HLA-C-restricted and CMV-specific). Based on cumulative public TCR beta family frequency, carriers of CMV plus the relevant HLA were identified.

This CDR3 contains 16 residues. Germline V gene data show CDR1 as MNHEY and CDR2 as SVGEGT. The V end was cut by 4 bases, the J end by 0 bases, with 13 bases between. This clonotype was observed many times. Its antigen is as yet unknown. TCRdb analysed the reads with MiXCR anew, one entry per CDR3 protein. This sample has a few hundred thousand distinct CDR3 sequences, with over 7.5% found just once. The chain uses TRBV6-2 or TRBV6-3 and TRBJ1-5, with no clear D. Sample: PBMCs. The sequence was collected from a human donor in good health (CMV status not recorded). Some clones in this sample may be carry-over from other donors' samples. CDR3 sequence: CASSLGRLTSNQPQHF. The CDR3 nucleotides are TGTGCCAGCAGTTTGGGTCGCCTGACTAGCAATCAGCCCCAGCATTTT.